Listed below are T cell receptor beta chains from one sample, sequenced in a study of T-cell reconstitution after alpha-beta-depleted transplantation in children. TCRdb analysed the PCR reads with MiXCR anew, one entry per CDR3 protein. The sample lists about 410,000 distinct CDR3 sequences; approximately 20% were seen once. This material consisted of PBMCs from the stem cell graft donor, taken from the stem cell graft. Receptors were obtained from a human donor who donated a stem cell graft to a child with acute myeloid leukemia. The CDR3 runs from the conserved cysteine through the conserved F or W. The order of the fields is J gene, D gene, clone size, V gene, CDR3 DNA, CDR3 protein. D genes are given only for firm matches. Only part of the rows carry a size: once, few, many, or a class if the clone is expanded.

>TRBJ2-7|-|-|TRBV13
TGTGCCAGCAGCTTAAGGGCTAGCCTTTACTACGAGCAGTACTTC
CASSLRASLYYEQYF
>TRBJ2-7|-|-|TRBV2
TGTGCCAGCAGTGAACAGGGTAGCCAGTACTTC
CASSEQGSQYF
>TRBJ1-2|-|few|TRBV3-1
TGTGCCAGCAGCTTCGCCCCAGGAATTAACTATGGCTACACCTTC
CASSFAPGINYGYTF
>TRBJ2-1|-|few|TRBV2
TGTGCCAGCACCAAACGGCTAGCCAAATACAATGAGCAGTTCTTC
CASTKRLAKYNEQFF
>TRBJ2-1|TRBD2|many|TRBV7-2
TGTGCCAGCAGACTGACTAGCGGGACCCCTCATGAGCAGTTCTTC
CASRLTSGTPHEQFF
>TRBJ2-2|TRBD1|-|TRBV12-3/TRBV12-4
TGTGCCAGCAGTAACTCGGACAGGGGAATACACACCGGGGAGCTGTTTTTT
CASSNSDRGIHTGELFF
>TRBJ1-1|TRBD1|few|TRBV12-3/TRBV12-4
TGTGCCAGCAGTTATCGCCCGAGGGGGCCTTATACTGAAGCTTTCTTT
CASSYRPRGPYTEAFF
>TRBJ2-3|TRBD2|-|TRBV7-9
TGTGCCAGCAGCTTAGGGTTGGGCGGGAGAACAGATACGCAGTATTTT
CASSLGLGGRTDTQYF
>TRBJ2-1|TRBD2|many|TRBV29-1
TGCAGCGTGTTACTAGCGGAAGGCTACAATGAGCAGTTCTTC
CSVLLAEGYNEQFF
>TRBJ2-5|TRBD1|few|TRBV7-6
TGTGCCAGCAGCTTAGCAGGACAGGGGCCAGAGACCCAGTACTTC
CASSLAGQGPETQYF
>TRBJ2-5|-|-|TRBV5-1
TGCGCCAGCAGCATCGGACAAGAGACCCAGTACTTC
CASSIGQETQYF
>TRBJ2-1|TRBD2|few|TRBV4-1
TGCGCCAGCAGCCAAGAATTCCTAGCGGGTATATTTAATGAGCAGTTCTTC
CASSQEFLAGIFNEQFF
>TRBJ1-1|TRBD1|few|TRBV29-1
TGCAGCGCTACGACAGGGGGCGCGGACACTGAAGCTTTCTTT
CSATTGGADTEAFF
>TRBJ2-1|-|-|TRBV10-2
TGCGCCAGCAGTGGCAGAGAGCAGTTCTTC
CASSGREQFF